This TCR beta chain stems from a study of T cell responses to AZD1222 COVID-19 vaccine (dated by TCRdb to the early 2020s). About the full investigation: AZD1222 recipients whose second dose came at about 4 weeks and those whose second dose came at about 12 weeks were combined into one group, since spike-specific TCR depth and breadth did not differ between the two schedules. A total of under 250 trial participants underwent TCR sequencing, of whom roughly 210 had received two doses of AZD1222 and approximately 26 had received two doses of the MenACWY control vaccine. Trial participants were enrolled by age into 18-55, 56-69 and 70-plus year subgroups, with around 150, 28 and 57 TCR-sequenced participants respectively. Summary of the overall study and its limitations: CD4 TCRs associated with the vaccine covered the entire spike protein, and the dominant responses were in regions 160-218 and 743-854. Conclusions about previously exposed vaccinees are limited, since just 5 or 6 AZD1222 recipients were seropositive for SARS-CoV-2 at baseline. The 56-69-year group was small, and its depth increase did not reach significance, likely because of low power. Participants were mostly white British and included more females than males, and it was suggested by the authors that clonal diversity may have been underestimated. After two AZD1222 doses, spike-specific TCR breadth and depth were significantly higher than at day 0 and than in MenACWY recipients. Nearly half of unique spike-specific TCRs reportedly recognized epitopes outside regions mutated in the B.1.351 and B.1.1.7 variants. Because no day 14 peak-response samples were available, repertoires were characterized only after the peak T cell response.

The germline V gene (reference sequence) sets CDR1 to DFQATT and CDR2 to SNEGSKA. Deletion took 3 bases off V and 8 bases off J, with a span of 19 bases between the germline ends. From its cysteine to its phenylalanine, the CDR3 spans 15 amino acids. The sequence is cut down to CDR3 DNA, 45 bases in frame from base 1. The time point label of this sample denotes: baseline before first vaccination. The vaccinee samples were drawn from two UK trials, COV001 and COV002, one of which was a single-blind randomized controlled phase 2/3 trial testing AZD1222 (ChAdOx1 nCoV-19) in healthy adults. Trial participant PBMC samples were collected at day 0 and day 28 after the second dose for TCRbeta chain sequencing. Details on this clone: Its cognate antigen has yet to be identified. Base qualities are not provided; no much larger clone lies one nucleotide away.

The CDR3 regions of human TCRbeta chains were subjected to immunosequencing. Under the source paper's analysis protocol: Repertoire TCRs were checked for matches against a reference library of SARS-CoV-2-specific TCRs that had been generated using the MIRA antigen-specificity platform. Breadth was defined as the fraction of unique TCRs that were SARS-CoV-2-associated, and depth was defined as the fraction of total T cells that were SARS-CoV-2-associated. Using the MIRA data, each spike-specific TCR was mapped to the spike region that the TCR reacts to and placed in a CD4 or CD8 class. Log10-transformed breadth and depth values were compared by one-way ANOVA with Sidak's multiple comparisons tests. Drawn from immuneACCESS, this table holds only the in-frame rearrangements with V and J called that TCRdb kept. Clones are partly lost; checked studies trace under half to an unresolved V gene and leave the rest unexplained. V, J and clone size are taken as reported in that table, and D and trimming were inferred from the DNA itself. This sample gives about 180,000 clones in total; around 90% of them show up just once. The ten top clones hold 1.5% to 2% of the sample.

Sequenced here: peripheral blood, sampled on day 0 of AZD1222 vaccination. The rearrangement combines TRBV20-1 with TRBJ1-4; the D segment cannot be called with confidence. The TCR originated in an adult in good health. The DNA sequence is TGCAGTGCTAGTTCGAGACAAGATGGGCGAGAAAAACTGTTTTTT. This yields the protein CSASSRQDGREKLFF.